The rows below give T cell receptor beta chains drawn from one sample of a study of vaccination effects on CD4 cells after COVID-19. TCRdb's copy holds only in-frame clones and misses some; the assay was immunoSEQ multiplex PCR. The profile covers about 60,000 clones, with 75% to 85% appearing a single time and about 2.4% taken by the ten largest. No antigen is known for these receptors. Specimen: CD4+ T cells from PBMCs cultured with HCoV-229E spike peptides, collected before COVID-19 vaccination. These receptors were taken from a human donor who received a COVID-19 vaccine. Both conserved end residues are part of each CDR3. The order of the fields is D gene, J gene, V gene, clone size, CDR3 DNA, CDR3 protein. The D gene is left open where the match is weak. Only part of the rows carry a size: once, few, many, or a class if the clone is expanded.

D: .; J: TRBJ1-3; V: TRBV7-2; size: .; DNA: TGTGCCAGCAGCTCCCGCCCGGGTTCTGGAAACACCATATATTTT; CDR3: CASSSRPGSGNTIYF
D: .; J: TRBJ1-2; V: TRBV24-1; size: .; DNA: TGTGCCACCAGTGACCCAGGGGCTGGCTACACCTTC; CDR3: CATSDPGAGYTF
D: .; J: TRBJ2-3; V: TRBV12-3/TRBV12-4; size: .; DNA: TGTGCCAGCAGAAAAGAGGGGGGCCCTACGCAGTATTTT; CDR3: CASRKEGGPTQYF
D: TRBD1; J: TRBJ1-2; V: TRBV7-8; size: once; DNA: TGTGCCAGCAGCCCGTGGACAGGCAGTAACTATGGCTACACCTTC; CDR3: CASSPWTGSNYGYTF
D: .; J: TRBJ1-5; V: TRBV9; size: .; DNA: TGTGCCAGCAGCTCTGGGGGGGGTTCTTTTAATCAGCCCCAGCATTTT; CDR3: CASSSGGGSFNQPQHF
D: .; J: TRBJ2-2; V: TRBV7-3; size: .; DNA: TGTGCCAGCAGCCCTGATCTGAGGCCGACCGGGGAGCTGTTTTTT; CDR3: CASSPDLRPTGELFF
D: TRBD1; J: TRBJ1-3; V: TRBV10-3; size: .; DNA: TGTGCCATCAGCCGACAGGGAAATGGAAACACCATATATTTT; CDR3: CAISRQGNGNTIYF
D: TRBD2; J: TRBJ2-3; V: TRBV5-8; size: .; DNA: TGTGCCAGCCCCCAAGTCCCGGGGGGGGGAGGCACAGATACGCAGTATTTT; CDR3: CASPQVPGGGGTDTQYF
D: .; J: TRBJ1-5; V: TRBV12-2; size: .; DNA: TGTGCAAGTCGCCCCACGAGGGGACAGAATAATCAGCCCCAGCATTTT; CDR3: CASRPTRGQNNQPQHF
D: .; J: TRBJ2-2; V: TRBV24-1; size: .; DNA: TGTGCCACCAGTGATTTAGGCCAGTTCACCGGGGAGCTGTTTTTT; CDR3: CATSDLGQFTGELFF
D: .; J: TRBJ1-6; V: TRBV19; size: .; DNA: TGTGCCAGTAGAAAGAGTTCGCCTGGGGGGGGAAACGGATTCGGCTCCTATAATTCACCCCTCCACTTT; CDR3: CASRKSSPGGGNGFGSYNSPLHF
D: .; J: TRBJ2-2; V: TRBV7-2; size: .; DNA: TGTGCCAGCAGCTTCAGGGTGAACACCGGGGAGCTGTTTTTT; CDR3: CASSFRVNTGELFF
D: .; J: TRBJ2-1; V: TRBV6-5; size: .; DNA: TGTGCCAGCAGCTTCTCACAGGCAAACAATGAGCAGTTCTTC; CDR3: CASSFSQANNEQFF
D: .; J: TRBJ1-1; V: TRBV6-5; size: .; DNA: TGTGCCAGCAGCCCGCCGAGGGGGATGAACACTGAAGCTTTCTTT; CDR3: CASSPPRGMNTEAFF
D: TRBD2; J: TRBJ2-5; V: TRBV7-2; size: .; DNA: TGTGCCAGCAGCTCGGGGGGAGAGACCCAGTACTTC; CDR3: CASSSGGETQYF
D: .; J: TRBJ2-2; V: TRBV5-1; size: .; DNA: TGCGCCAGCAGCCCCCCCAGGGGAGGGACCGGGGAGCTGTTTTTT; CDR3: CASSPPRGGTGELFF
D: TRBD1; J: TRBJ1-2; V: TRBV28; size: .; DNA: TGTGCCAGCAGTTGGGCAGGGGGCGCATATGGCTACACCTTC; CDR3: CASSWAGGAYGYTF
D: .; J: TRBJ1-1; V: TRBV29-1; size: .; DNA: TGCAGCGATACTCCCGAGGGCTACACTGAAGCTTTCTTT; CDR3: CSDTPEGYTEAFF
D: .; J: TRBJ2-3; V: TRBV3-1/TRBV3-2; size: few; DNA: TGTGCCAGCAGCCGGGCAGGGGAAGATACGCAGTATTTT; CDR3: CASSRAGEDTQYF
D: .; J: TRBJ1-3; V: TRBV9; size: .; DNA: TGTGCCAGCACCTCGGGCTCTGGAAACACCATATATTTT; CDR3: CASTSGSGNTIYF
D: TRBD2; J: TRBJ2-1; V: TRBV5-1; size: .; DNA: TGCGCCAGCAGCTTTATAACTAGCGGAACCTACAATGAGCAGTTCTTC; CDR3: CASSFITSGTYNEQFF
D: .; J: TRBJ1-2; V: TRBV3-1/TRBV3-2; size: once; DNA: TGTGCCAGCAGCCAGTCTTTAGACGGGTCTCCCACCTTC; CDR3: CASSQSLDGSPTF
D: TRBD2; J: TRBJ2-6; V: TRBV7-2; size: .; DNA: TGTGCCAGCAGCTTATTAGGGAGGGCTGGGGCCAACGTCCTGACTTTC; CDR3: CASSLLGRAGANVLTF
D: .; J: TRBJ1-5; V: TRBV19; size: .; DNA: TGTGCCAGTAGTGGTCAGGGTCACAATCAGCCCCAGCATTTT; CDR3: CASSGQGHNQPQHF
D: TRBD1; J: TRBJ1-2; V: TRBV4-3; size: once; DNA: TGCGCCAGCAGCCAGGCCAGGGGGCTAGCCGGCTACACCTTC; CDR3: CASSQARGLAGYTF
D: .; J: TRBJ1-3; V: TRBV6-1; size: .; DNA: TGTGCCAGCAGTGAACAGGCCAGTGACTCTGGAAACACCATATATTTT; CDR3: CASSEQASDSGNTIYF
D: .; J: TRBJ2-6; V: TRBV10-2; size: few; DNA: TGCGCCAGCAGGGGACATGCGGACTCTGGGGCCAACGTCCTGACTTTC; CDR3: CASRGHADSGANVLTF
D: .; J: TRBJ1-6; V: TRBV30; size: .; DNA: TGTGCCTGGAGTAATGGCCAGTCACCCCTCCACTTT; CDR3: CAWSNGQSPLHF